One TCR beta chain is described in this entry. Its cognate antigen has yet to be identified. Nothing much larger sits one base from this clone, and base qualities are not available. Based on the germline V gene, the CDR1 and CDR2 sequences are SGHVS and FNYEAQ. Taken from cysteine to phenylalanine, the CDR3 has 17 residues. Just the 51-base CDR3 DNA is kept, in frame starting at base 1. Systemically healthy Caucasian individuals from Russia, roughly 40 in total and aged about 6 to 90 years, were included as donors. Each donor gave 9.5 to 10 milliliters of peripheral blood, drawn into EDTA-treated Vacutainer tubes. PBMCs were isolated by Ficoll-Paque density-gradient centrifugation, with at least 6 million obtained per sample. Trizol reagent was used to extract total RNA from the PBMCs, yielding at least 6 micrograms per sample. For every donor, flow cytometry on a PBMC aliquot measured the percentage of naive CD45RAhigh/CD27high T cells.

These data are taken from a study of blood T cells in healthy people across ages (dated by TCRdb to the mid-2010s). Describing the broader study: Template switching captured roughly one uniquely barcoded TCR beta cDNA molecule per two T cells in model experiments. Four age groups were formed from the donors: young (average roughly 16 years), middle-aged (approximately 40), aged (62) and long-lived (approximately 78). Age-related changes in TCR beta repertoire diversity were measured in the study by deep sequencing normalized with unique cDNA molecular identifiers. To avoid experimental bias, donors of different ages were randomly spread across the sequencing lanes. Two additional independent replicas of 1 million unique cDNA reads from the same blood draw were analyzed for two donors (one aged 18 to 29 and one aged 80 or older).

Receptors were amplified or captured by 5' RACE. Reads for this sample came from an Illumina HiSeq 2500. A second PCR of about 7 to 12 cycles was run with a J-beta primer mix and a sample-barcoded 5' primer. A unique molecular identifier was introduced onto each TCR beta cDNA molecule by a template-switch 5' adaptor carrying 12 random nucleotides. Each sample yielded at least 3 million CDR3-containing paired-end reads. First-strand cDNA was synthesized from all RNA with the Mint cDNA synthesis kit, primed by a TRBC-specific oligonucleotide. All cDNA was treated with uracil-DNA glycosylase and then went through a first 18-cycle PCR with the universal primers M1SS and BC2_uni_R. As for the original processing: Normalization of each sample was performed by random selection of 1 million high-quality reads, each carrying a distinct molecular identifier. Reads sharing molecular identifiers were discarded rather than binned into consensus sequences. CDR3 identification, clonotype clustering and error correction used MiTCR with a Q25 quality threshold and the strictest error-elimination algorithm. Lower-bound total TCR beta diversity was estimated with a nonparametric unseen species model using Euler transformation. Through fastp at Q25 and MiXCR, TCRdb rebuilt clones from the public reads, retaining in-frame beta chains. Each entry is one CDR3 protein sequence, shown with its most common DNA and genes. The V and J calls follow TCRdb's processing rather than the paper's. The sample table records roughly 1.7 million distinct CDR3 sequences; roughly 30% of these occur just once. Clones ranked in the top ten supply roughly 10% of the sample.

The paper as a whole reports these results and caveats: Observed TCR beta diversity correlated strongly with the percentage of naive T cells measured by flow cytometry. Compared with the aged group, the long-lived group had more naive CD4+ T cells, fewer expanded clones and increased TCR diversity, a pattern suggesting age selection. Donor CMV infection status was unknown, potentially confounding age-related changes in expanded clonotypes. Conclusive comparison of naive and antigen-experienced compartments was prevented by the profiling of bulk unsorted PBMCs. As age increased, observed TCR beta diversity per million T cells dropped in a roughly linear way, and a significant reduction was already evident by age about 40. Estimates of total diversity based on one million sequenced T cells were regarded as lower bounds and as underestimates.

The sequence is built from TRBV7-6 and TRBJ2-4, with TRBD2 as a weak D call on 7 bases. The J call is in doubt because the DNA end fits TRBJ2-5 better. This TCR came from a woman aged 25 to 39 in good health. The sample was blood. The bases are TGTGCCAGCAGCTTAGGAGTATCAGGGGCGGGGGTAGAGACCCAGTACTTC. This encodes CASSLGVSGAGVETQYF.